One sample yielded the 9 T cell receptor beta chains listed below, sequenced in a study of pediatric ulcerative colitis. Only in-frame clones appear in the TCRdb table, and some are missing; sequencing was by immunoSEQ multiplex PCR. Among 40,000 to 55,000 clones listed, over 70% were seen once. During colonoscopy, one to two rectal pinch biopsies were collected. The material sequenced was gut tissue. The receptors derive from a girl aged 5-17 years with moderate ulcerative colitis.

V gene TRBV29-1 combines with J gene TRBJ1-1; the match to TRBD1 covers 11 bases. The CDR3 runs 14 residues. Trimming took 7 bases from V and 11 from J; bases not matched to a gene: 15. CDR1 and CDR2 (germline): SQVTM, ANQGSEA. CDR3 in DNA: TGCAGCGCCGGGACAGGGGGTAACGGAATAAGGGCTTTCTTT. This gives the protein CSAGTGGNGIRAFF.

CDR3: CASSGTSAYTGELFF. The DNA of the CDR3 is TGTGCCAGCAGCGGGACTAGCGCTTACACCGGGGAGCTGTTTTTT. J is TRBJ2-2 and V is TRBV5-5, with 10 positions matching TRBD2. This CDR3 is built from 15 residues. V trimming: 4 bases; J trimming: 3 bases; junction bases outside the gene matches: 3. The germline V gene has CDR1 SGHKS and CDR2 YYEKEE (reference sequence). Based on the CDR3 plus reference TRBV5-5 and TRBJ2-2, the full variable domain is DAGVTQSPTHLIKTRGQQVTLRCSPISGHKSVSWYQQVLGQGPQFIFQYYEKEERGRGNFPDRFSARQFPNYSSELNVNALLLGDSALYLCASSGTSAYTGELFFGEGSRLTVL.

The V and J genes are TRBV30 and TRBJ1-1, with D hard to call. CDR3 length: 12 amino acids. The V gene's germline CDR1 is GTSNPN and CDR2 SVGIG (reference sequence). V was shortened by 4 bases and J by 5 bases, with 11 bases between the two germline ends. The CDR3 DNA is TGTGCCTGGACCCGGGGAGGAACTGAAGCTTTCTTT. Translation gives CAWTRGGTEAFF.

This chain uses TRBV7-9 with TRBJ1-1; D unresolved. The V end was cut by 5 bases, the J end by 6 bases, with 16 bases between. Germline CDR1 is SEHNR and CDR2 is FQNEAQ (reference sequence). The CDR3 totals 14 residues. CDR3 region: CASSPPVGGAEAFF. CDR3 nucleotides: TGTGCCAGCAGCCCCCCCGTTGGTGGCGCTGAAGCTTTCTTT. Drawing the rest from reference TRBV7-9 and TRBJ1-1, the complete variable domain is DTGVSQNPRHKITKRGQNVTFRCDPISEHNRLYWYRQTLGQGPEFLTYFQNEAQLEKSRLLSDRFSAERPKGSFSTLEIQRTEQGDSAMYLCASSPPVGGAEAFFGQGTRLTVV.

Here the CDR3 DNA reads TGTGCCATCAGTGAGGTTAGTGGCGGCATTGATAACTATGGCTACACCTTC. Residues: CAISEVSGGIDNYGYTF. The V call is TRBV10-3, the J call TRBJ1-2; no clear D gene. Germline V CDR1 and CDR2: ENHRY, SYGVKD. There are 17 residues in the CDR3. V lost 2 bases and J 1 base, leaving 17 bases between the germline ends.

This clone was recorded once. The CDR3 DNA is TGTGCCAGCAGCTCTAGCTTATGGGATGAAGCTTTCTTT. Its protein is CASSSSLWDEAFF. The chain links TRBV7-9 to TRBJ1-1; D is unresolved. Germline CDR1 reads SEHNR; CDR2 reads FQNEAQ (reference sequence). The CDR3 runs 13 residues. The germline V and J ends were trimmed by 4 bases and 7 bases, with 13 bases remaining between them. The entire variable domain, with the rest obtained from reference TRBV7-9 and TRBJ1-1, is as follows: DTGVSQNPRHKITKRGQNVTFRCDPISEHNRLYWYRQTLGQGPEFLTYFQNEAQLEKSRLLSDRFSAERPKGSFSTLEIQRTEQGDSAMYLCASSSSLWDEAFFGQGTRLTVV.

The sample holds one count of this clone. The chain recombines TRBV18 with TRBJ1-4; 10 nucleotides agree with TRBD1. The germline V gene encodes CDR1 KGHSH and CDR2 LQKENI. The CDR3 has 16 amino acids. Trimming cost V 1 base and J 6 bases; bases outside gene matches: 5. DNA of the CDR3: TGTGCCAGCTCACCACGACTCGGGACAGGGGATGAAAAACTGTTTTTT. Protein product: CASSPRLGTGDEKLFF.

This chain joins TRBV15 and TRBJ1-6; D remains unclear. Trimming removed 5 bases at V and 0 bases at J, with 11 bases between. Germline-derived CDR1 and CDR2 are LNHNV and YYDKDF (reference sequence). The CDR3 is made up of 16 amino acids. In DNA form, the CDR3 reads TGTGCCACCAGCTTAACGCCGAACTCCTATAATTCACCCCTCCACTTT. Translated: CATSLTPNSYNSPLHF.

This clone was recorded once. The chain links TRBV19 to TRBJ1-5; possibly TRBD1 for D (5 bases). This CDR3 comprises 16 residues. Trimming took off 6 bases at V and 2 bases at J, with 17 bases between the two ends. Germline assignment: CDR1 LNHDA and CDR2 SQIVND (reference sequence). CDR3 nucleotides: TGTGCCAGTAGCCCATCGGACACCACTGGCAATCAGCCCCAGCATTTT. Protein: CASSPSDTTGNQPQHF.